A few counts support the clone carrying this TCR beta chain. Its antigen remains unidentified. The data stem from a study of beta chain features in type 1 diabetes. Study results and limitations: A moderate, significant TCRB CDR3 shortening appeared in type 1 diabetes across four CD4+ subsets.

Every bit of the isolated RNA underwent reverse transcription, so sequencing read expressed TCRB transcripts. The assay was immunoSEQ multiplex PCR, and TCRdb's table has in-frame clones only and misses some. The sample comprises under 400,000 clones, 10% to 15% of which are singletons, and 0.0095% to 0.012% rests with the top ten. With V trimmed by 6 bases and J by 5 bases, 7 bases remained unmatched. The CDR3 covers 14 residues. CDR1 and CDR2 from the germline V gene are SEHNR and FQNEAQ (reference sequence). The source of this sequence is a woman between 18 and 30 years old with type 1 diabetes. Specimen: naive CD4+ T cells from blood. The chain is built from TRBV7-9 and TRBJ2-1; 7 positions agree with TRBD2. This CDR3 reads CASRLSGINNEQFF. Here the CDR3 DNA reads TGTGCCAGCAGATTAAGCGGGATTAACAATGAGCAGTTCTTC.